Listed here is a single TCR beta chain. Its cognate antigen is unknown. From germline, CDR1 is MNHNS and CDR2 SASEGT. The CDR3 is made up of 16 amino acids. A second about 6 to 12 cycle PCR used barcoded and J-beta primers. TCRdb re-derived calls from the 5' RACE reads in MiXCR, one entry per CDR3 protein. The table records just over 1 million distinct CDR3 sequences, 40% to 45% of them present only once. This entry belongs to a study of blood T cells in healthy people across ages. Study outcomes and limitations: Diversity estimates from one million T cells were considered underestimates.

The receptor comes from an older woman in good health. Sequencing was performed on blood. This sequence joins TRBV6-1 and TRBJ2-4; TRBD2 matches 13 bases. Matching the DNA end better, TRBJ2-7 makes the J call doubtful. CDR3 sequence reads: CASSVGRLAGGSEQYF. The CDR3 nucleotides read TGTGCCAGCAGTGTCGGCAGACTAGCGGGAGGTTCCGAGCAGTACTTC.